In this sample, the clone carrying this TCR beta chain turned up a few times. In the same sample, other DNA sequences code for this CDR3. Looked up from germline, CDR1 is LNHDA and CDR2 is SQIVND (reference sequence). The CDR3 covers 15 residues. V lost 2 bases, J lost 4 bases, and 6 bases stayed unmatched. This record comes from a study of blood T cell repertoires in COVID-19. The overall study: Specimens from acute and convalescent COVID-19 originated in the United States, Italy and Spain. PBMCs, B-cell-depleted T cells, or T cells were the source of the cDNA or gDNA that made up the material.

How the authors handled the data: Scientists estimated how many nucleated cells there were by amplifying reference gene primers. Only in-frame clones appear in the TCRdb table, and some are missing; sequencing was by immunoSEQ multiplex PCR. Clonal size and the V and J genes are those of that table, whereas D and trimming came from the DNA. The sample lists about 90,000 clones, around 81% occurring once. The chain employs TRBV19 and TRBJ1-1, with 8 bases lining up with TRBD1. The receptor was isolated from a man in his fifties or sixties with acute or convalescent COVID-19. Sequencing was done on a sample of peripheral blood. For the CDR3, the DNA is TGTGCCAGTAGTATATCGGGACAGGTAGGCACTGAAGCTTTCTTT. Translating it yields CASSISGQVGTEAFF. The full variable domain, in which reference TRBV19 and TRBJ1-1 provide the parts outside the CDR3, is DGGITQSPKYLFRKEGQNVTLSCEQNLNHDAMYWYRQDPGQGLRLIYYSQIVNDFQKGDIAEGYSVSREKKESFPLTVTSAQKNPTAFYLCASSISGQVGTEAFFGQGTRLTVV.